The clone carrying this TCR beta chain was observed a handful of times. The sample comes from a study of blood T cell repertoires in COVID-19. Turning to the study itself: Samples representing acute and convalescent COVID-19 were sourced from the United States, Italy and Spain. PBMCs, B-cell-depleted T cells, or T cells were the source of the cDNA or gDNA that made up the material.

This table comes from immunoSEQ multiplex PCR, and its TCRdb copy is limited to in-frame clones, with some not included. The sample includes approximately 110,000 clones, less than 75% of them seen just once. The length of the CDR3 is 15 residues. Trimming stripped 2 bases from V and 0 bases from J, with 8 bases between. Germline values: CDR1 SNHLY, CDR2 FYNNEI. The sequencing input was peripheral blood. The V gene is TRBV2, the J gene TRBJ1-5, with no clear D. The clonotype originates from a human donor with acute or convalescent COVID-19. The donor label of this sample is uncertain. Written as DNA, the CDR3 is TGTGCCAGCAGTGAACAACAGATTAGCAATCAGCCCCAGCATTTT. Its translation: CASSEQQISNQPQHF. The full variable domain, in which reference TRBV2 and TRBJ1-5 provide the parts outside the CDR3, is EPEVTQTPSHQVTQMGQEVILRCVPISNHLYFYWYRQILGQKVEFLVSFYNNEISEKSEIFDDQFSVERPDGSNFTLKIRSTKLEDSAMYFCASSEQQISNQPQHFGDGTRLSIL.